This T cell receptor beta chain is from a study of blood T cells in healthy people across ages. Whole-study results and caveats: Diversity figures based on one million T cells were deemed too low.

This clonotype appeared many times. Its antigen is as yet unknown. Primed by a sample-barcoded 5' primer and a J-beta primer mix, a second PCR proceeded for 7 to 11 cycles. TCRdb processed the 5' RACE reads anew with MiXCR; each CDR3 protein has one entry. The table records about 930,000 distinct CDR3 sequences, almost 30% of them present only once. This CDR3 is 14 amino acids long. Germline loops: CDR1 SQVTM, CDR2 ANQGSEA. Trimming removed 8 bases at V and 4 bases at J, with 18 bases between. This sample was shared with a second study, whose subject was T cells of mothers and their children.

The sample was blood. The chain recombines TRBV29-1 with TRBJ2-1; TRBD1 or TRBD2 may be the D gene (6 bases each). This receptor was identified in a woman aged 40 to 50 in good health. Here the CDR3 DNA reads TGCAGCACACTGATTCGGGGGCCATACAATGAGCAGTTCTTC. Translation: CSTLIRGPYNEQFF.